These 19 T cell receptor beta chains originate from one sample sequenced in a study of naive and memory T cell subsets (TCRdb year 2017). What this sample's treatment or condition label stands for: skin biopsy from PPD injection site in Mantoux-positive individual. Using 3' ligation of a UMI-containing oligonucleotide to TCR cDNA, the study laid out a robust and sensitive protocol to amplify, sequence and analyze TCRs. To prepare the library, UMI-ligation and nested PCR was applied. TCRdb names Illumina MiSeq as the instrument used. The ligated cDNA was amplified by four rounds of PCR, in which nested alpha and beta constant region primers were used together with the SP2 primer. Starting from the raw public reads, TCRdb applied fastp trimming at Q25, assembled clones with MiXCR and retained in-frame beta chains. All rows with the same CDR3 protein become a single entry with the most common DNA and genes. Present in this sample are more than 30,000 distinct CDR3 sequences, under 8.5% of which were seen just once. Roughly 3.2% of the sample is held by the ten biggest clonotypes.

The sample in question was skin, obtained from a tuberculin skin test site. The source is an adult in good health.

This clonotype was seen repeatedly, ten times or more. The V call is TRBV2, the J call TRBJ2-7, with D perhaps matching TRBD1 (6 bases). Germline V gene data show CDR1 as SNHLY and CDR2 as FYNNEI. The V end lost 7 bases, the J end lost 5 bases, and 15 bases lay between the germline ends. The CDR3 is 13 amino acids. Here the CDR3 reads CASNTGTSHEQYF. CDR3 nucleotides: TGTGCCAGCAACACCGGGACATCCCACGAGCAGTACTTC.

In this sample, this clonotype turned up many times. The rearrangement uses TRBV7-8 and TRBJ2-2; 9 bases match TRBD2. With V trimmed by 1 base and J by 7 bases, 7 bases remained unmatched. The germline CDR1 and CDR2 sequences are SGHVS and FQNEAQ. The CDR3 has 16 amino acids. This CDR3 is CASSLVSRGGVGELFF. CDR3 coding DNA: TGTGCCAGCAGCTTAGTCTCGCGGGGGGGTGTCGGGGAGCTGTTTTTT.

The table lists this clonotype with many counts. The chain uses TRBV20-1 and TRBJ2-7; 10 bases map to TRBD1. V dropped 3 bases and J dropped 5; count of bases not matched to a gene: 13. This CDR3 region has 16 residues. Germline V gives CDR1 DFQATT, CDR2 SNEGSKA (reference sequence). For the CDR3, the DNA is TGCAGTGCTAGCCCTGGACAGTGGGACAGGGGCCACGAGCAGTACTTC. It yields the protein CSASPGQWDRGHEQYF.

This clonotype came up many times. The chain joins TRBV7-9 to TRBJ1-5; D may be TRBD1 (5 bases). Germline-derived CDR1 and CDR2 are SEHNR and FQNEAQ (reference sequence). The length of the CDR3 is 15 residues. Trimming stripped 4 bases from V and 4 bases from J, with 14 bases between. The chain's CDR3 is CASSSRDGLNQPQHF. The CDR3 nucleotides read TGTGCCAGCAGCTCCAGGGACGGTCTTAATCAGCCCCAGCATTTT.

V gene TRBV5-1 combines with J gene TRBJ1-1; D is undetermined. The CDR3 contains 14 residues. The ends were cut back, 0 bases at V and 1 base at J, with 7 bases in the middle. The V gene's germline CDR1 is SGHRS and CDR2 YFSETQ. CDR3 coding DNA: TGCGCCAGCAGCTTGGACGGGCCGAACACTGAAGCTTTCTTT. Protein sequence: CASSLDGPNTEAFF.

This clonotype came up many times. The J gene is TRBJ1-2, the V gene TRBV9, with 9 bases that match TRBD1. CDR1 and CDR2 from the germline V gene are SGDLS and YYNGEE. CDR3 size: 15 residues. V shed 3 bases and J 5 bases; nucleotides not matched to a gene: 8. CDR3 amino acids: CASSAITGGPYGYTF. CDR3 sequence (DNA): TGTGCCAGCAGCGCTATAACAGGGGGCCCTTATGGCTACACCTTC.

Of note for this clonotype: This may be a read error, as it is one base from a much larger clone. The gene calls are TRBV29-1 and TRBJ1-5; 9 nucleotides match TRBD1. The germline gives CDR1 SQVTM, CDR2 ANQGSEA. Trimming took 6 bases from V and 7 from J; bases not matched to a gene: 7. The CDR3 loop spans 13 amino acids. CDR3: CSVSDRGGQPQHF. CDR3 coding DNA: TGCAGCGTGTCGGACAGGGGAGGCCAGCCCCAGCATTTT. The full variable domain, in which reference TRBV29-1 and TRBJ1-5 provide the parts outside the CDR3, is SAVISQKPSRDICQRGTSLTIQCQVDSQVTMMFWYRQQPGQSLTLIATANQGSEATYESGFVIDKFPISRPNLTFSTLTVSNMSPEDSSIYLCSVSDRGGQPQHFGDGTRLSIL.

This chain joins TRBV19 and TRBJ2-7; TRBD2 matches at 8 bases. The length of the CDR3 is 16 residues. Germline-derived CDR1 and CDR2 are LNHDA and SQIVND (reference sequence). V was pared by 0 bases and J by 0 bases, with 4 bases of the junction left unmatched. In nucleotides, the CDR3 is TGTGCCAGTAGTATAGATGGCGGGGGGACCTCCTACGAGCAGTACTTC. It is translated as CASSIDGGGTSYEQYF.

This clonotype was detected many times. The genes are TRBV5-1 and TRBJ2-3, with D possibly being TRBD2 (6 bases). The V gene lost 6 bases and the J gene lost 1 base, with 15 bases spanning the gap. The length of the CDR3 is 15 residues. Germline CDR1 is SGHRS and CDR2 is YFSETQ. The CDR3 sequence is CASNPDYPGTDTQYF. Written as DNA, the CDR3 is TGCGCCAGCAACCCGGACTATCCTGGCACAGATACGCAGTATTTT.

This clonotype was detected a few times. A much larger clone lies one base from this, so it may be a read error. This chain joins TRBV7-6 and TRBJ2-1; 7 bases align to TRBD2. Germline CDR1 SGHVS, CDR2 FNYEAQ. The CDR3 runs 15 residues. The V and J ends lost 1 base and 12 bases, in that order; junction bases with no gene match: 12. The CDR3 nucleotides read TGTGCCAGCAGCTTAGGGGGCGGGGGAAGGAGGGGGCAGTTCTTC. Its translation: CASSLGGGGRRGQFF.

This clonotype was observed at least ten times. The chain employs TRBV5-4 and TRBJ2-7; possibly TRBD1 for D (5 bases). The CDR3 runs to 14 residues. Germline V gives CDR1 SGHNT, CDR2 YYREEE (reference sequence). V was trimmed by 2 bases and J by 3 bases, leaving 12 bases between them. CDR3 sequence (DNA): TGTGCCAGCAGCTTTGGACAAGAGAACTACGAGCAGTACTTC. Translating it yields CASSFGQENYEQYF. The full variable domain, with the rest looked up from reference TRBV5-4 and TRBJ2-7, is ETGVTQSPTHLIKTRGQQVTLRCSSQSGHNTVSWYQQALGQGPQFIFQYYREEENGRGNFPPRFSGLQFPNYSSELNVNALELDDSALYLCASSFGQENYEQYFGPGTRLTVT.

This clonotype was recorded a few times. The chain carries TRBV19 and TRBJ1-2, with a weak D call TRBD1 (5 bases). The CDR3 sequence is 17 residues long. Per germline, CDR1 LNHDA and CDR2 SQIVND (reference sequence). V was cut by 4 bases and J by 0 bases, with 18 bases left in between. The CDR3 sequence is CASSNPLDSPPNYGYTF. The CDR3 DNA follows: TGTGCCAGTAGTAACCCTCTCGACAGTCCACCTAACTATGGCTACACCTTC.

This clonotype was observed at least ten times. The chain combines TRBV9 with TRBJ1-2; D remains ambiguous. Germline CDR1 reads SGDLS; CDR2 reads YYNGEE. The V gene lost 7 bases and the J gene lost 4 bases, with 20 bases spanning the gap. CDR3 size: 15 residues. The CDR3 here is CASGSNPGSTYGYTF. DNA of the CDR3: TGTGCCAGCGGGTCTAACCCGGGATCGACCTATGGCTACACCTTC.

This clonotype was seen a handful of times. CDR3 in amino acids: CSVEMGQGADGTDTQYF. CDR3 sequence (DNA): TGCAGCGTTGAAATGGGACAGGGGGCCGACGGCACAGATACGCAGTATTTT. The V gene is TRBV29-1, the J gene TRBJ2-3, with TRBD1 identical over 12 bases. With 2 bases clipped from V and 1 base from J, the junction kept 7 bases outside the gene matches. The CDR3 consists of 17 residues. Per the germline V gene, CDR1 is SQVTM and CDR2 is ANQGSEA.

This clonotype has a count of ten or more. The chain has TRBV29-1 and TRBJ2-7, with TRBD1 identical over 11 bases. CDR3 size: 14 residues. V dropped 2 bases and J dropped 2; count of bases not matched to a gene: 2. Germline V lookup: CDR1 SQVTM, CDR2 ANQGSEA. The CDR3 spells CSVELGQGAYEQYF. In DNA, the CDR3 is TGCAGCGTTGAATTGGGACAGGGGGCCTACGAGCAGTACTTC.

This clonotype was counted at least ten times. The chain recombines TRBV19 with TRBJ2-1; no clear D. This CDR3 contains 12 residues. V shed 7 bases and J shed 13 bases, with 17 bases lying between them. The germline V gene has CDR1 LNHDA and CDR2 SQIVND (reference sequence). This CDR3 reads CASTYDGRAQFF. The CDR3 region has the DNA TGTGCCAGTACCTACGACGGCAGAGCCCAGTTCTTC.

This clonotype was counted ten times or more. The chain recombines TRBV29-1 with TRBJ2-1, with TRBD2 identical over 15 bases. V shed 5 bases, J shed 5 bases, and the junction held 4 bases outside the gene matches. The CDR3 consists of 15 residues. CDR1 SQVTM and CDR2 ANQGSEA come from the germline V gene. The CDR3 coding sequence is TGCAGCGTTCCGGGACTAGCGGGGGGTAACAATGAGCAGTTCTTC. Its translation is CSVPGLAGGNNEQFF.

This clonotype was seen at least ten times. This chain uses TRBV7-8 with TRBJ1-6; D not resolved. The germline V gene has CDR1 SGHVS and CDR2 FQNEAQ. Trimming took off 1 base at V and 6 bases at J, with 10 bases between the two ends. This CDR3 spans 15 amino acids. The CDR3 protein is CASSLGGLSNSPLHF. The CDR3 region has the DNA TGTGCCAGCAGCTTAGGGGGTTTATCTAATTCACCCCTCCACTTT.

For this clonotype: A read error is possible here, since a much larger clone lies one base away. The chain employs TRBV12-3 or TRBV12-4 and TRBJ2-1; 9 nucleotides agree with TRBD2. This CDR3 region has 16 residues. The V gene end was trimmed by 4 bases and the J gene end by 7 bases; junction bases not matched to a gene: 11. Here the CDR3 DNA reads TGTGCCAGCAGTTCCGGGACTAGCCCGGAGGGGAATGAGCAGTTCTTC. Translating gives CASSSGTSPEGNEQFF.